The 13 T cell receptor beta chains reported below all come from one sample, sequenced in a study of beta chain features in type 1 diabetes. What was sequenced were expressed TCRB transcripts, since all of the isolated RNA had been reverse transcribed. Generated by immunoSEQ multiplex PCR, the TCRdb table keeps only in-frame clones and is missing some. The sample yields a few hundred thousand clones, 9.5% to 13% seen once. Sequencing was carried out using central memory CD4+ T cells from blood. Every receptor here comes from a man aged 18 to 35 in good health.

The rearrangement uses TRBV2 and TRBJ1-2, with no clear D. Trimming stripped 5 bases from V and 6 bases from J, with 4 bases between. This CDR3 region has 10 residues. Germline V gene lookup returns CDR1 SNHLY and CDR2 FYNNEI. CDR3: CASSWDGYTF. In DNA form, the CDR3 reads TGTGCCAGCAGTTGGGATGGCTACACCTTC. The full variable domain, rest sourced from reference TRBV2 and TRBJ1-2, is EPEVTQTPSHQVTQMGQEVILRCVPISNHLYFYWYRQILGQKVEFLVSFYNNEISEKSEIFDDQFSVERPDGSNFTLKIRSTKLEDSAMYFCASSWDGYTFGSGTRLTVV.

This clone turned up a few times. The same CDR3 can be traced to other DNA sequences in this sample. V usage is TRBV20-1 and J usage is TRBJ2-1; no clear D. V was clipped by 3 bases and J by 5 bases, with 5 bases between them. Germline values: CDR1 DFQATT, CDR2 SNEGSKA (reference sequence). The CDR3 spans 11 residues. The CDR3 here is CSARQDNEQFF. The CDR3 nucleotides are TGCAGTGCTAGGCAGGACAATGAGCAGTTCTTC.

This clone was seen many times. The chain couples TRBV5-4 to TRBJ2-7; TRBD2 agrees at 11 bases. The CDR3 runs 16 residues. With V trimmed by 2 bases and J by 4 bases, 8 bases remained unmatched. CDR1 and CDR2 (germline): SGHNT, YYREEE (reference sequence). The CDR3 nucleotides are TGTGCCAGCAGCTTTTCCGGGACTAGCGGCAATTACGAGCAGTACTTC. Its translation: CASSFSGTSGNYEQYF. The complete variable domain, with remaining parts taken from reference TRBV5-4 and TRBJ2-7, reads ETGVTQSPTHLIKTRGQQVTLRCSSQSGHNTVSWYQQALGQGPQFIFQYYREEENGRGNFPPRFSGLQFPNYSSELNVNALELDDSALYLCASSFSGTSGNYEQYFGPGTRLTVT.

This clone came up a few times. The DNA of the CDR3 is TGTGCCAGCAGCCATAGGACTAGGGGACTCTCCTACAATGAGCAGTTCTTC. It specifies CASSHRTRGLSYNEQFF. The chain employs TRBV7-2 and TRBJ2-1, with 7 bases identical to TRBD2. The CDR3 extends over 17 amino acids. With 5 bases clipped from V and 0 bases from J, the junction kept 10 bases outside the gene matches. The germline V gene has CDR1 SGHTA and CDR2 FQGNSA.

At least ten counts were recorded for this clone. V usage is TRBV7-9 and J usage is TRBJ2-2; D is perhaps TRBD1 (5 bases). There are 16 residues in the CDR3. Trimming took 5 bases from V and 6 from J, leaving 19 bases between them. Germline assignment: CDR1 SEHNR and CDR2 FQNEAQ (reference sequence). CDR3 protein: CASSNFQGDGAGELFF. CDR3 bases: TGTGCCAGCAGCAACTTTCAGGGTGATGGTGCCGGGGAGCTGTTTTTT.

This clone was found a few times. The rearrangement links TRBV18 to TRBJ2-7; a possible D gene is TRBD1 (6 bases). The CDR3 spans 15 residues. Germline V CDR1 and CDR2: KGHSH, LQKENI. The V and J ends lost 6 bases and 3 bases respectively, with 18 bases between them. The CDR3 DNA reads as TGTGCCAGCTCGTTACCGGGACAAGGGAGCTACGAGCAGTACTTC. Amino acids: CASSLPGQGSYEQYF.

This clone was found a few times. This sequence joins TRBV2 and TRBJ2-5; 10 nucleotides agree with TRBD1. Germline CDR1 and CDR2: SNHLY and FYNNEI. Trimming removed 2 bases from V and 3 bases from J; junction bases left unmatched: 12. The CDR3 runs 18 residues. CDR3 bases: TGTGCCAGCAGTGAACTGGGACAGGGGAACCCTCCTAAAGAGACCCAGTACTTC. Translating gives CASSELGQGNPPKETQYF.

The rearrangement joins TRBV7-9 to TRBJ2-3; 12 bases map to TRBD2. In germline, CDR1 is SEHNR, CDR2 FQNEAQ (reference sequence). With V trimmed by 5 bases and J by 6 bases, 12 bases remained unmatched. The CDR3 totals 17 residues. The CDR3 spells CASSPTYATSGSDTQYF. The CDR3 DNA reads TGTGCCAGCAGCCCCACCTATGCGACTAGCGGGAGTGATACGCAGTATTTT.

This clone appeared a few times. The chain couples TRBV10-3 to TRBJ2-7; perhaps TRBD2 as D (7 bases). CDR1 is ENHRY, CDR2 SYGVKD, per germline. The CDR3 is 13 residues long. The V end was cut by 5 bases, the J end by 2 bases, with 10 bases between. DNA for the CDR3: TGTGCCATCAGTAGGGGGGGAACCTACGAGCAGTACTTC. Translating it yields CAISRGGTYEQYF.

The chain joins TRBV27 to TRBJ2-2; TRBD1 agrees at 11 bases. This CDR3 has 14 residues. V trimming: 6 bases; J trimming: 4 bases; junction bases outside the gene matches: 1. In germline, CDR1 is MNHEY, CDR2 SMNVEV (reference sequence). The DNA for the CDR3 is TGTGCCAGCAGGGGACAGGGGGGCACCGGGGAGCTGTTTTTT. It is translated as CASRGQGGTGELFF.

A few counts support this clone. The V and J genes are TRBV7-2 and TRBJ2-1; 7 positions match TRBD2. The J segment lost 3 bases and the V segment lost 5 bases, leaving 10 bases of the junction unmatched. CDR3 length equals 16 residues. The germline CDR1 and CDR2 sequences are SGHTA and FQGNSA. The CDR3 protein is CASSVLAGVVYNEQFF. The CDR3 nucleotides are TGTGCCAGCAGCGTACTTGCGGGAGTTGTCTACAATGAGCAGTTCTTC.

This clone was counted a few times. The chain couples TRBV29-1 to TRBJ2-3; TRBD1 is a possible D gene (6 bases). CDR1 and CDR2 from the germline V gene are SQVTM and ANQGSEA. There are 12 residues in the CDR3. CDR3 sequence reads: CGTGLGTDTQYF. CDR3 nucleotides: TGCGGAACAGGGTTAGGCACAGATACGCAGTATTTT.

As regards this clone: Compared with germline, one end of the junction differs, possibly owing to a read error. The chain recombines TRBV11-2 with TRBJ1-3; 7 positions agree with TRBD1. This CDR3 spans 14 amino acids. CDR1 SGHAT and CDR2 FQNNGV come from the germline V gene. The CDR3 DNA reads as TGTGCCAGCAGCTTAGTAGATAGACAGGGAAGAGCTTTTTTT. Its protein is CASSLVDRQGRAFF. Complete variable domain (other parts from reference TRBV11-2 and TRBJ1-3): EAGVAQSPRYKIIEKRQSVAFWCNPISGHATLYWYQQILGQGPKLLIQFQNNGVVDDSQLPKDRFSAERLKGVDSTLKIQPAKLEDSAVYLCASSLVDRQGRAFFGEGSWLTVV.